This TCR beta chain was found in a study of T-cell reconstitution after alpha-beta-depleted transplantation in children. Study-wide results and limits: Reports say that about two months after transplant, the alpha-beta T cells came out of several hundred graft clones that had expanded. T-cell numbers and diversity, one year after transplant, stemmed largely from T cells that were newly produced. TCRbeta diversity was high at day 60 in some patients (a result of surviving recipient T cells and thymic progenitors).

In its sample, this clonotype was seen a few times. Its specificity is unknown. Trimming removed 4 bases from V and 2 bases from J; junction bases left unmatched: 2. Germline assignment: CDR1 SGHRS and CDR2 YFSETQ. This CDR3 comprises 15 residues. Unique molecular identifiers were built into the TCRbeta library. TCRdb recomputed calls from the PCR reads with MiXCR, one row per CDR3 protein. The sample records some 260,000 distinct CDR3 sequences, roughly a quarter being singletons. The sequence was collected from a female patient between 2 and 15 years old who had a stem cell transplant for congenital amegakaryocytic thrombocytopenia, so the T cells may come from the graft donor. This sequence joins TRBV5-1 and TRBJ2-5, with 13 bases matching TRBD2. This material consisted of PBMCs, mostly from graft donor cells, taken 360 days after TCRalphabeta/CD19-depleted stem cell transplant. CDR3 sequence (DNA): TGCGCCAGCAGCGGGGGACTAGCGGGACAAGAGACCCAGTACTTC. This encodes CASSGGLAGQETQYF.